This T cell receptor (beta chain) appears in the sequencing data of a study of identical twins. Study conclusions and caveats: A lower insertion count was a feature of abundant cord blood beta clonotypes, with no such feature in memory repertoires.

V was pared by 5 bases and J by 7 bases, with 8 bases of the junction left unmatched. Germline V gene lookup returns CDR1 DFQATT and CDR2 SNEGSKA (reference sequence). This CDR3 has 14 amino acids. A single record per CDR3 protein comes from TCRdb applying MiXCR to the 5' RACE reads. The repertoire holds 1.5 million to 2 million distinct CDR3 sequences, with about 32% as singletons. With respect to this clonotype: The target antigen is unknown.

Sequencing was done on a sample of cord blood. The receptor comes from a newborn girl in good health. This chain uses TRBV20-1 with TRBJ2-7, with TRBD2 matching over 13 bases. CDR3 DNA: TGCAGTGCTCAGACTAGCGGGGGGCAAAATGAGCAGTACTTC. Protein: CSAQTSGGQNEQYF.